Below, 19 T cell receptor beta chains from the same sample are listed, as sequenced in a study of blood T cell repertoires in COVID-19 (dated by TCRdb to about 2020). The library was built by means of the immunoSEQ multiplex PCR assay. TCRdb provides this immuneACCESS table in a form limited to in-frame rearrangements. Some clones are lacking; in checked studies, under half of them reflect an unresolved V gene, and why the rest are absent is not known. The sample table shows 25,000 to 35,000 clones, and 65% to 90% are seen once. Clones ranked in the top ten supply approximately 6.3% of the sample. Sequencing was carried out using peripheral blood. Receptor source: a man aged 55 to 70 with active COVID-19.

This CDR3 reads CSGGQGRNTEAFF. CDR3 in DNA: TGCAGCGGGGGACAGGGTCGGAACACTGAAGCTTTCTTT. The chain is built from TRBV29-1 and TRBJ1-1; 9 bases agree with TRBD1. Germline V gene lookup returns CDR1 SQVTM and CDR2 ANQGSEA. The junction had 4 bases not matched to a gene; V was cut back by 7 bases and J by 1 base. CDR3 size: 13 residues.

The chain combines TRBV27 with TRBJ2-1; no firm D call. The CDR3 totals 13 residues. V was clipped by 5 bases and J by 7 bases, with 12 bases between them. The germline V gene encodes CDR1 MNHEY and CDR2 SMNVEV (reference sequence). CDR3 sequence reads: CASSPLNDNEQFF. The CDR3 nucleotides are TGTGCCAGCAGTCCGCTAAATGATAATGAGCAGTTCTTC.

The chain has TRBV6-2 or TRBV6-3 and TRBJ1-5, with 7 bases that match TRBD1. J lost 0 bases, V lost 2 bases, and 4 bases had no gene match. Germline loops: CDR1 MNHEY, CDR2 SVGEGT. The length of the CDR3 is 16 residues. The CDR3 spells CASSYGQVDSNQPQHF. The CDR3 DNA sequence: TGTGCCAGCAGTTACGGACAGGTCGATAGCAATCAGCCCCAGCATTTT.

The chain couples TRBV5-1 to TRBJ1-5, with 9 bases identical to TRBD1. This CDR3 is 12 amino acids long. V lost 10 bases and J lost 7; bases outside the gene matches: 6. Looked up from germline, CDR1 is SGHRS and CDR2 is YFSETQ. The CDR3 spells CAVRTGAQPQHF. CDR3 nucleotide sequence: TGCGCCGTTCGGACAGGGGCCCAGCCCCAGCATTTT.

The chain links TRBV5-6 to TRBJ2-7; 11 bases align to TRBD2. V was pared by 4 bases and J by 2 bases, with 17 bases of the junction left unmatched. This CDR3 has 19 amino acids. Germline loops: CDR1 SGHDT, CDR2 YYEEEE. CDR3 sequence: CASSPSGTSGLGSPYEQYF. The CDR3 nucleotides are TGTGCCAGCAGCCCTAGCGGGACTAGCGGCCTCGGGTCTCCCTACGAGCAGTACTTC.

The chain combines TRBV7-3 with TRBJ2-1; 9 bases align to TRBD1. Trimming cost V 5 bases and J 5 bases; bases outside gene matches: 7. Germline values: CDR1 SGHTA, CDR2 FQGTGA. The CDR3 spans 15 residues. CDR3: CASSLQGALNNEQFF. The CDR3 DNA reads TGTGCCAGCAGCCTACAGGGGGCGCTAAACAATGAGCAGTTCTTC.

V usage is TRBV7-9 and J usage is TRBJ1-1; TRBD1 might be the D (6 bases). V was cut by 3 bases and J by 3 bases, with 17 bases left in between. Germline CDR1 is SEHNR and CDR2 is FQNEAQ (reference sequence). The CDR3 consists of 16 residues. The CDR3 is CASSFGNRVPDTEAFF. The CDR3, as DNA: TGTGCCAGCAGCTTTGGGAACAGGGTCCCTGACACTGAAGCTTTCTTT.

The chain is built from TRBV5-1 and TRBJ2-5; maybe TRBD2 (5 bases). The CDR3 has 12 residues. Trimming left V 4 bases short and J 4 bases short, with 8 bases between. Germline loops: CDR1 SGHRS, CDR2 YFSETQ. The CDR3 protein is CASSPEGETQYF. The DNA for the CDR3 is TGCGCCAGCAGCCCAGAGGGAGAGACCCAGTACTTC.

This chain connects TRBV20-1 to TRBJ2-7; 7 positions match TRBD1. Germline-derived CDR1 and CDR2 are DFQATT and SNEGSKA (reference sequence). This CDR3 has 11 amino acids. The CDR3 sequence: CSGLTGNQQYF. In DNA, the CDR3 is TGCAGCGGTTTGACAGGGAATCAGCAGTACTTC.

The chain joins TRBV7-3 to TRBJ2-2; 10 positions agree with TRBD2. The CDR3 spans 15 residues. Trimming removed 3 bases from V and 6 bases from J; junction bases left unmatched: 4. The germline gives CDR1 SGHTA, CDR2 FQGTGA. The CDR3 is CASSFNLAGAGELFF. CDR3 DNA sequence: TGTGCCAGCAGCTTTAACCTAGCGGGAGCCGGGGAGCTGTTTTTT.

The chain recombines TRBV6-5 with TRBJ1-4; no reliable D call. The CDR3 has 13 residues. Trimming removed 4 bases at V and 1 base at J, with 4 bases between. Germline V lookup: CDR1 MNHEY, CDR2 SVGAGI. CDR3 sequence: CASSFVTNEKLFF. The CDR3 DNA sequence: TGTGCCAGCAGTTTCGTAACTAATGAAAAACTGTTTTTT.

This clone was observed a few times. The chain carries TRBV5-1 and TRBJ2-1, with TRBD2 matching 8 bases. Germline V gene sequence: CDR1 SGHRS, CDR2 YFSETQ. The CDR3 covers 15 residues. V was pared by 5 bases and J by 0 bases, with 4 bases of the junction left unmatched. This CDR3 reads CASRSTSGSYNEQFF. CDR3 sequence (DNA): TGCGCCAGCAGATCCACTAGCGGCTCCTACAATGAGCAGTTCTTC.

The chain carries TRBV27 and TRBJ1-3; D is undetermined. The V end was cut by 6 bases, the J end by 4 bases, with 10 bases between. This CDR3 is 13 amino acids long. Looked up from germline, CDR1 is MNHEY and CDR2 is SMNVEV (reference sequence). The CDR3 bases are TGTGCCAGCAGCCCTCAGGCGGGAAACACCATATATTTT. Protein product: CASSPQAGNTIYF.

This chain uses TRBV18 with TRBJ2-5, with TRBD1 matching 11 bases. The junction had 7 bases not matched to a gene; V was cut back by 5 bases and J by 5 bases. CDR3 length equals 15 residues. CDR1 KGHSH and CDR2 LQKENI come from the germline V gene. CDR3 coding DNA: TGTGCCAGCTCAACCGGGACAGGGGGATCGGAGACCCAGTACTTC. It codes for CASSTGTGGSETQYF.

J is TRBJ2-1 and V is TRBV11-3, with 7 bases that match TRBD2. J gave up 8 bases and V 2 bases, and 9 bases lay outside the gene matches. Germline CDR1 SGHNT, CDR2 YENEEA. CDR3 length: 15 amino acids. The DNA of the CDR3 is TGTGCCAGCAGCTTACAGGGACTATCGGTCCATGAGCAGTTCTTC. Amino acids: CASSLQGLSVHEQFF.

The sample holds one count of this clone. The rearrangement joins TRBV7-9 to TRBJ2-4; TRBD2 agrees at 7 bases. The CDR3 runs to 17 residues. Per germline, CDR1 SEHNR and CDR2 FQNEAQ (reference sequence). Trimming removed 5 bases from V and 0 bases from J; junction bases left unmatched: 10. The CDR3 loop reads CASSLWSSGLAKNIQYF. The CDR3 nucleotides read TGTGCCAGCAGCCTATGGTCTAGCGGCCTAGCCAAAAACATTCAGTACTTC.

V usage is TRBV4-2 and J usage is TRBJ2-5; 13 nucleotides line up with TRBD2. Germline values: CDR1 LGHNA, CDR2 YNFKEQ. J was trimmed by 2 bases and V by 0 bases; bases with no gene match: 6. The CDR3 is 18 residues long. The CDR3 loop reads CASSQDLLAGGQQETQYF. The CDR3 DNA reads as TGTGCCAGCAGCCAAGACCTACTAGCGGGAGGGCAACAAGAGACCCAGTACTTC.

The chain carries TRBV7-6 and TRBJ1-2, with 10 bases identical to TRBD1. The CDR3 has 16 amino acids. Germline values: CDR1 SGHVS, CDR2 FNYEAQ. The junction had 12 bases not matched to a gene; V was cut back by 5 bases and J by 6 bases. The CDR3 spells CASSPSPGQGVDGYTF. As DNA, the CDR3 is TGTGCCAGCAGCCCATCCCCTGGACAGGGGGTGGATGGCTACACCTTC.

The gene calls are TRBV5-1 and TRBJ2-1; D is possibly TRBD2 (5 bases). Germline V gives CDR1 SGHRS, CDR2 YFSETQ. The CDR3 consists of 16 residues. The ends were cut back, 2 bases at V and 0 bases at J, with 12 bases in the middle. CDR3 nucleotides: TGCGCCAGCAGCTTAATGACGGGAAGCTCCTACAATGAGCAGTTCTTC. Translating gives CASSLMTGSSYNEQFF.